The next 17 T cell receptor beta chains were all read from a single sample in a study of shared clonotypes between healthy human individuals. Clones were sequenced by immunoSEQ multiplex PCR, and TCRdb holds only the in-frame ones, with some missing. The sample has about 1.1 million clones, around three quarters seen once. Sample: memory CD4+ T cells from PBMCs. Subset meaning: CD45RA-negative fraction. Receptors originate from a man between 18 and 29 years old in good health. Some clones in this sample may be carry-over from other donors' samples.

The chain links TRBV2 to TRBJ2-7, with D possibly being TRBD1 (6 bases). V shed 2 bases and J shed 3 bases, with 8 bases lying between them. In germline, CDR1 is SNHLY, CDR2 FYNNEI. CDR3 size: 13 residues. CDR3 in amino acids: CASSETQGYEQYF. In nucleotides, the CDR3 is TGTGCCAGCAGTGAAACACAGGGCTACGAGCAGTACTTC.

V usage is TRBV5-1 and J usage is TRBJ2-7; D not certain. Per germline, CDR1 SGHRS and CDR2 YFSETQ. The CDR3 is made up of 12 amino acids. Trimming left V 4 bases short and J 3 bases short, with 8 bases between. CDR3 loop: CASSGRLYEQYF. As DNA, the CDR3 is TGCGCCAGCAGCGGTCGGCTCTACGAGCAGTACTTC.

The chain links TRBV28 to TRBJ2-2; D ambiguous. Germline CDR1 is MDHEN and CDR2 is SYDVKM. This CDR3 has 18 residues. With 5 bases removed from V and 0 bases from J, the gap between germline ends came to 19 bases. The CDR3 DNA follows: TGTGCCAGCAGTCTGCCCCCATACCGGGCCGCGAACACCGGGGAGCTGTTTTTT. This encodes CASSLPPYRAANTGELFF.

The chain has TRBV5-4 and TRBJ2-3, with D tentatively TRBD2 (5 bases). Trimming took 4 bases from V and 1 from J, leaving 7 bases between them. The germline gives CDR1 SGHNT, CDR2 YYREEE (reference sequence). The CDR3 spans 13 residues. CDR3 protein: CASSRRGTDTQYF. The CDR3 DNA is TGTGCCAGCAGCCGGCGGGGCACAGATACGCAGTATTTT.

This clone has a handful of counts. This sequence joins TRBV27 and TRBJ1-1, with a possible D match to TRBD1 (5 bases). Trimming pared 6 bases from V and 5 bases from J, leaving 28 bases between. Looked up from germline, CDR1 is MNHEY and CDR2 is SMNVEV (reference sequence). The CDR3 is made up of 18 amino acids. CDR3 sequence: CASSQKITWGDLRTEAFF. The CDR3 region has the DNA TGTGCCAGCAGCCAGAAAATTACCTGGGGGGACCTCAGGACTGAAGCTTTCTTT.

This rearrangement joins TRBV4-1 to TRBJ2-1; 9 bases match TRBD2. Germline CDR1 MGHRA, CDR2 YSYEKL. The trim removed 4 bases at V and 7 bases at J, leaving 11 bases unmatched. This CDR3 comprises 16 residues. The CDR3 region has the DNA TGCGCCAGCAGCCCGCCTGGGACTAGCCACGCGAATGAGCAGTTCTTC. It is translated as CASSPPGTSHANEQFF.

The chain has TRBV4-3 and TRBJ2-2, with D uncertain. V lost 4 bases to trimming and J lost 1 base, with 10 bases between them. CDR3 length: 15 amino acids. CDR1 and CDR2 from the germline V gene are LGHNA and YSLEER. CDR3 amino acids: CASSLSLENTGELFF. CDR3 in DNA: TGCGCCAGCAGCCTTAGCTTAGAGAACACCGGGGAGCTGTTTTTT.

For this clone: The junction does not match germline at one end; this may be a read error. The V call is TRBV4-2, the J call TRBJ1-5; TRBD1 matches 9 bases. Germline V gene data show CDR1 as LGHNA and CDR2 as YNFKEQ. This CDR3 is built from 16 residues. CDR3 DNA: TGTGCCAGCAGCCAAGGACTTACAGGGGGCCATCAACCCCAGCATTTT. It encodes CASSQGLTGGHQPQHF.

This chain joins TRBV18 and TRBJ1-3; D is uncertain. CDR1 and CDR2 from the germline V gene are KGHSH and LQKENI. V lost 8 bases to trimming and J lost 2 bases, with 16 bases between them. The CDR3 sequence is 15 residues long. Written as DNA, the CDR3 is TGTGCCAGCCTCATATCCAAGGGTCCTGGAAACACCATATATTTT. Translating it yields CASLISKGPGNTIYF.

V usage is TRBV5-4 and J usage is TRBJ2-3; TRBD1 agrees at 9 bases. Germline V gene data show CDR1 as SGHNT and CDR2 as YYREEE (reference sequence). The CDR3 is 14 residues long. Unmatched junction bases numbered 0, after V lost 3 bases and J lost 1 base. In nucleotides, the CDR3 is TGTGCCAGCAGCTGGACAGGGGGCACAGATACGCAGTATTTT. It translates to CASSWTGGTDTQYF.

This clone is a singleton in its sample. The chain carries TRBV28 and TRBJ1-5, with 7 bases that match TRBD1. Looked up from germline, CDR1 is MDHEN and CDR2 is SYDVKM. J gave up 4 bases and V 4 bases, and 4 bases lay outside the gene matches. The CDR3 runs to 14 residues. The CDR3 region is CASSWGQLNQPQHF. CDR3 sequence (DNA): TGTGCCAGCAGTTGGGGACAGCTTAATCAGCCCCAGCATTTT.

The CDR3 here is CAWSLRSTEAFF. DNA for the CDR3: TGTGCCTGGAGCCTACGGAGCACTGAAGCTTTCTTT. The V gene is TRBV30, the J gene TRBJ1-1; the D is unclear. CDR1 GTSNPN and CDR2 SVGIG come from the germline V gene (reference sequence). This CDR3 is built from 12 residues. V lost 3 bases to trimming and J lost 4 bases, with 9 bases between them.

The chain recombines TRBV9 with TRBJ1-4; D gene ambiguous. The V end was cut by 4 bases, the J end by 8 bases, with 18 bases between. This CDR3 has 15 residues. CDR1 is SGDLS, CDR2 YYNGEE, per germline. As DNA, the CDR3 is TGTGCCAGCAGCCTGGGTAACAAGGGCGGCGAAAAACTGTTTTTT. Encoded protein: CASSLGNKGGEKLFF.

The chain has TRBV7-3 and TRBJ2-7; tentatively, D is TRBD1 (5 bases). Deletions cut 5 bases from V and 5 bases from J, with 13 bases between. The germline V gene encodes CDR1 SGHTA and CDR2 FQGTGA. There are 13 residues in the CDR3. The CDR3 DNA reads TGTGCCAGCAGCCCGGGCCAGGGCGACGAGCAGTACTTC. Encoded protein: CASSPGQGDEQYF.

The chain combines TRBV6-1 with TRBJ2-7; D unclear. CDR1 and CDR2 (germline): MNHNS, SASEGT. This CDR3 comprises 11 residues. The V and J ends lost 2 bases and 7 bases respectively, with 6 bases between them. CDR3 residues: CASSEWWEQYF. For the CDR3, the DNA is TGTGCCAGCAGTGAATGGTGGGAGCAGTACTTC.

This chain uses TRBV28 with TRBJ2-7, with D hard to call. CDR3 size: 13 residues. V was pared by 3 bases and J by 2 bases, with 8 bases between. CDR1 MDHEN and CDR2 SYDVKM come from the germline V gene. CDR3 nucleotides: TGTGCCAGCAGTTTGGCTGAACCCTACGAGCAGTACTTC. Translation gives CASSLAEPYEQYF.

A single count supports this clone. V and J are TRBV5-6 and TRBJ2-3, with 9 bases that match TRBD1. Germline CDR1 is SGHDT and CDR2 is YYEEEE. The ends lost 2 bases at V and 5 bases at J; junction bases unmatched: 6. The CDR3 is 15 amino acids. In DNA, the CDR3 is TGTGCCAGCAGCTTCCGGACAGGGGAGGGAGATACGCAGTATTTT. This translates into CASSFRTGEGDTQYF.